Each of the 6 T cell receptor beta chains below was sequenced from the same sample in a study of blood T cell repertoires in COVID-19. The assay was immunoSEQ multiplex PCR, and TCRdb's table has in-frame clones only and misses some. This sample has around 130,000 clones, with about 83% found just once. The sequencing input was peripheral blood. The receptors were sampled from a man in his 60s with acute or convalescent COVID-19.

The J gene is TRBJ1-6, the V gene TRBV19, with 7 bases lining up with TRBD1. The CDR3 has 18 amino acids. V trimming: 4 bases; J trimming: 0 bases; junction bases outside the gene matches: 9. Per the germline V gene, CDR1 is LNHDA and CDR2 is SQIVND (reference sequence). CDR3 in DNA: TGTGCCAGTAGTAATGGAGGGACAGCGAGCTCCTATAATTCACCCCTCCACTTT. This translates into CASSNGGTASSYNSPLHF.

The V call is TRBV27, the J call TRBJ2-1; 10 positions agree with TRBD2. The CDR3 length is 16 residues. Germline V CDR1 and CDR2: MNHEY, SMNVEV (reference sequence). Trimming at V came to 6 bases and at J to 7 bases, leaving 12 bases not matched to a gene. CDR3 region: CASSFPKREGRNEQFF. In DNA form, the CDR3 reads TGTGCCAGCAGCTTCCCTAAGCGGGAGGGCAGGAATGAGCAGTTCTTC.

The sample holds a few counts of this clone. In DNA, the CDR3 is TGTGCCAGCAGAAACTCCCGGGATCTACTCTTTGGGCAGTTCTTC. Translated, it gives CASRNSRDLLFGQFF. V gene TRBV6-5 combines with J gene TRBJ2-1; weak D call: TRBD2 (5 bases). From germline, CDR1 is MNHEY and CDR2 SVGAGI. This CDR3 is 15 amino acids long. Trimming stripped 6 bases from V and 12 bases from J, with 24 bases between.

The V call is TRBV10-3, the J call TRBJ2-7, with a weak D call TRBD1 (7 bases). This CDR3 has 13 amino acids. CDR1 and CDR2 from the germline V gene are ENHRY and SYGVKD. V was pared by 10 bases and J by 3 bases, with 16 bases between. DNA of the CDR3: TGTGCCACCAGGGGGGACACTCGCTACGAGCAGTACTTC. Protein: CATRGDTRYEQYF.

The V gene is TRBV5-1, the J gene TRBJ2-5; 7 nucleotides line up with TRBD1. V dropped 4 bases and J dropped 3; count of bases not matched to a gene: 3. Germline-derived CDR1 and CDR2 are SGHRS and YFSETQ. The CDR3 contains 13 residues. The CDR3 here is CASSPGQKETQYF. The CDR3, as DNA: TGCGCCAGCAGCCCGGGACAGAAAGAGACCCAGTACTTC.

The chain employs TRBV5-6 and TRBJ2-7; D remains unclear. This CDR3 is 11 amino acids long. Germline CDR1 reads SGHDT; CDR2 reads YYEEEE. V was cut by 4 bases and J by 2 bases, with 4 bases left in between. CDR3 nucleotides: TGTGCCAGCAGCCAGGCCTACGAGCAGTACTTC. Its translation: CASSQAYEQYF.